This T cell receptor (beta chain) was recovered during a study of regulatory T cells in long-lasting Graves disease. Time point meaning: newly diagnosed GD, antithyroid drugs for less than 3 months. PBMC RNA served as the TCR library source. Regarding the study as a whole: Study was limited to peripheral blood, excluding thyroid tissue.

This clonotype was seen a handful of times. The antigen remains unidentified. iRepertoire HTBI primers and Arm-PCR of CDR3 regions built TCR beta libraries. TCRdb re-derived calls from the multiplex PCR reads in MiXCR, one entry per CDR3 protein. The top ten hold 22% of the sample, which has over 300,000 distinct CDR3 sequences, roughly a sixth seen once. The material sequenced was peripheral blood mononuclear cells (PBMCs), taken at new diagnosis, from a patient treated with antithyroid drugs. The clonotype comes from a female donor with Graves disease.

The chain's CDR3 is CASTGPASGIREQYF. CDR3 in DNA: TGTGCCAGCACCGGTCCAGCTAGCGGGATTCGCGAGCAGTACTTC. The chain combines TRBV6-1 with TRBJ2-7; 9 nucleotides match TRBD2. Germline CDR1 and CDR2: MNHNS and SASEGT. The junction had 13 bases not matched to a gene; V was cut back by 7 bases and J by 6 bases. This CDR3 region has 15 residues.